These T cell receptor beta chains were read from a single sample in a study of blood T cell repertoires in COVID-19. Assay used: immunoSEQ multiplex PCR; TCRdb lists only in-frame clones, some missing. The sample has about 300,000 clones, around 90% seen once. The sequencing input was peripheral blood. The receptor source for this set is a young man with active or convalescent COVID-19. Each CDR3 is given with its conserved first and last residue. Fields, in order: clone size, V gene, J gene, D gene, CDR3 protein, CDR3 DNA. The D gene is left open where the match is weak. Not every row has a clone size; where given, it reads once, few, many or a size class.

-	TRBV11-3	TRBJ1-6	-	CASSSKERVINSPLHF	TGTGCCAGCAGCTCTAAAGAACGGGTAATTAATTCACCCCTCCACTTT
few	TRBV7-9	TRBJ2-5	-	CASSLGPKTQYF	TGTGCCAGCAGCTTGGGCCCCAAGACCCAGTACTTC
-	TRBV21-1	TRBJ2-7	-	CASSKGRHSYEQYF	TGTGCCAGCAGCAAAGGCAGGCACTCCTACGAGCAGTACTTC
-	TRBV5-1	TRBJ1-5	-	CASSLVAGSNQPQHF	TGCGCCAGCAGCTTGGTGGCAGGGAGCAATCAGCCCCAGCATTTT
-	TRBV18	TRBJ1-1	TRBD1	CASSPGQGSYMNTEAFF	TGTGCCAGCTCACCCGGACAGGGAAGTTACATGAACACTGAAGCTTTCTTT
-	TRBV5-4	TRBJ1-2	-	CASSLGAGANYGYTF	TGTGCCAGCAGCTTGGGGGCGGGGGCCAACTATGGCTACACCTTC
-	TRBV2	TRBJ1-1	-	CASTIEQSLVSEAFF	TGTGCCAGCACGATAGAACAGTCTTTGGTCTCAGAAGCTTTCTTT
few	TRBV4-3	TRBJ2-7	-	CASSQGEGGGSYEQYF	TGCGCCAGCAGCCAAGGGGAGGGAGGGGGCTCCTACGAGCAGTACTTC
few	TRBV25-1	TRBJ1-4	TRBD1	CASTTAPGQGGREKLFF	TGTGCCAGCACAACGGCGCCCGGACAGGGCGGCAGAGAAAAACTGTTTTTT
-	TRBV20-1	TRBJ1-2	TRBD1	CSAPTGAGYTF	TGCAGTGCTCCGACAGGGGCTGGCTACACCTTC
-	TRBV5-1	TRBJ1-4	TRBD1	CASSPDRDMSGLFF	TGCGCCAGCAGCCCTGACAGGGACATGAGTGGACTGTTTTTT
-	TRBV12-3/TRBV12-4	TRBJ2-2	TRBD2	CATRGGLTGELFF	TGTGCCACCCGCGGGGGGCTCACCGGGGAGCTGTTTTTT
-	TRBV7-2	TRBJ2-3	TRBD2	CASSLVGRGGTDTQYF	TGTGCCAGCAGCTTAGTGGGTCGGGGGGGCACAGATACGCAGTATTTT
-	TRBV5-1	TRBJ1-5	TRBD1	CASSLTGGESQPQHF	TGCGCCAGCAGCCTGACAGGGGGCGAGAGTCAGCCCCAGCATTTT
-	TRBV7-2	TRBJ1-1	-	CASSLDPNGQINTEAFF	TGTGCCAGCAGCTTAGATCCTAACGGACAGATCAACACTGAAGCTTTCTTT
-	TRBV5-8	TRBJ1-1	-	CASSLTKFSEAFF	TGTGCCAGCAGCTTAACTAAGTTCTCTGAAGCTTTCTTT
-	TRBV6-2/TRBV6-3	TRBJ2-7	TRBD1	CASSYPTGGHYEQYF	TGTGCCAGCAGTTACCCGACAGGGGGACACTACGAGCAGTACTTC
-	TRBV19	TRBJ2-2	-	CASSLTRTGELFF	TGTGCCAGTAGCCTAACCCGGACCGGGGAGCTGTTTTTT
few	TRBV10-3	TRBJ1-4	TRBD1	CAISESRGQGNEKLFF	TGTGCCATCAGTGAGTCCCGGGGACAGGGAAATGAAAAACTGTTTTTT
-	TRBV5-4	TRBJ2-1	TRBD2	CASSTGTSGGFHNEQFF	TGTGCCAGCAGCACCGGGACTAGCGGGGGGTTTCACAATGAGCAGTTCTTC
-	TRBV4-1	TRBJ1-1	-	CASSQDAYRRGLLNTEAFF	TGCGCCAGCAGCCAAGATGCCTATCGGCGGGGACTCTTGAACACTGAAGCTTTCTTT
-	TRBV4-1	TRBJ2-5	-	CASSQERGPGETQYF	TGCGCCAGCAGCCAAGAGAGAGGGCCTGGGGAGACCCAGTACTTC
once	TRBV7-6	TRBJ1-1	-	CASSARDNTEAFF	TGTGCCAGCAGCGCCCGGGATAACACTGAAGCTTTCTTT
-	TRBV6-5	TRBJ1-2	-	CASTARGFANYGYTF	TGTGCCAGCACTGCCAGGGGTTTTGCTAACTATGGCTACACCTTC
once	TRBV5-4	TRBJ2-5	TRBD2	CASSLVPGLQETQYF	TGTGCCAGCAGCTTGGTGCCGGGACTACAAGAGACCCAGTACTTC
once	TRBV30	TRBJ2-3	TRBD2	CAWTGGLLLLTDTQYF	TGTGCCTGGACGGGGGGACTCCTTCTCCTCACAGATACGCAGTATTTT
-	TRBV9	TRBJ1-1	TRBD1	CASSESGTGGADTEAFF	TGTGCCAGCAGCGAATCCGGGACAGGGGGCGCGGACACTGAAGCTTTCTTT
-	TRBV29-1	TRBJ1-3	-	CSGLQGVENTIYF	TGCAGCGGGCTACAGGGTGTTGAAAACACCATATATTTT
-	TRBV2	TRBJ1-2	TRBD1	CASRTGGQGYTF	TGTGCCAGCAGGACAGGGGGACAAGGCTACACCTTC
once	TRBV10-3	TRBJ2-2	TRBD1	CAISNPRTGRTNTGELFF	TGTGCCATCAGTAACCCCCGGACAGGGAGAACGAACACCGGGGAGCTGTTTTTT
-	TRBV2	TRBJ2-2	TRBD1	CASSLPGQGLGTGELFF	TGTGCCAGCAGTTTACCGGGACAGGGACTTGGGACCGGGGAGCTGTTTTTT
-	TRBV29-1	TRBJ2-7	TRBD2	CSVVAGGYEQYF	TGCAGCGTTGTGGCGGGGGGATACGAGCAGTACTTC
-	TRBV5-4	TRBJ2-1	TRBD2	CASSLPRGAPYNEQFF	TGTGCCAGCAGCTTGCCGCGGGGGGCCCCCTACAATGAGCAGTTCTTC
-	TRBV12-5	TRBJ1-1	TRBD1	CASGWGQASYEAFF	TGTGCTAGTGGTTGGGGACAGGCCTCCTATGAAGCTTTCTTT
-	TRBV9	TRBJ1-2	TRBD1	CASSVMGQGEVWDGYTF	TGTGCCAGCAGCGTAATGGGACAGGGGGAAGTTTGGGATGGCTACACCTTC
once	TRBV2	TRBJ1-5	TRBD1	CASSVDLDRVNQPQHF	TGTGCCAGCAGTGTTGATTTGGACAGGGTCAATCAGCCCCAGCATTTT
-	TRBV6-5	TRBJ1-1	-	CASYRNTEAFF	TGTGCCAGCTACAGGAACACTGAAGCTTTCTTT
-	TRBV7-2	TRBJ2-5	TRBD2	CASSLEWRGGRETQYF	TGTGCCAGCAGCTTAGAGTGGCGGGGGGGCCGGGAGACCCAGTACTTC
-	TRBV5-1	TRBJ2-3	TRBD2	CASSLTSGVTDTQYF	TGCGCCAGCAGCCTCACTAGCGGGGTAACAGATACGCAGTATTTT
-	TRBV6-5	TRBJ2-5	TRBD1	CATRGRETQYF	TGTGCCACCAGGGGGAGAGAGACCCAGTACTTC
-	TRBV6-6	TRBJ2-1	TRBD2	CASSYSTSGGLEQFF	TGTGCCAGCAGTTACTCGACTAGCGGGGGGCTTGAGCAGTTCTTC
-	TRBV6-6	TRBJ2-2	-	CASSVQDTGELFF	TGTGCCAGCAGTGTACAGGACACCGGGGAGCTGTTTTTT
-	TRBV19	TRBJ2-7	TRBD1	CATRDRGRKEQYF	TGTGCCACCCGGGACAGGGGGCGAAAAGAGCAGTACTTC
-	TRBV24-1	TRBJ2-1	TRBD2	CATSDSGTRYNEQFF	TGTGCCACCAGTGATTCCGGGACTAGGTACAATGAGCAGTTCTTC
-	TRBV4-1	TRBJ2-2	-	CASSQDRRAPTGELFF	TGCGCCAGCAGCCAAGATCGCAGGGCACCCACCGGGGAGCTGTTTTTT
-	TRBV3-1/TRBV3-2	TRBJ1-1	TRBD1	CASSQDYRGPNTEAFF	TGTGCCAGCAGCCAAGATTACAGGGGGCCGAACACTGAAGCTTTCTTT
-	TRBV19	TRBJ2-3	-	CASSTDLETDTQYF	TGTGCCAGTAGTACAGACCTAGAAACAGATACGCAGTATTTT
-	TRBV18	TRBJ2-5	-	CASSPNQETQYF	TGTGCCAGCTCACCTAACCAAGAGACCCAGTACTTC
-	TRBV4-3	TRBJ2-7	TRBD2	CASSRYPGLAGGRNEQYF	TGCGCCAGCAGCCGGTACCCGGGACTAGCGGGGGGCCGGAATGAGCAGTACTTC
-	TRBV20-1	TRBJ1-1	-	CSASWLDTEAFF	TGCAGTGCTAGTTGGCTGGACACTGAAGCTTTCTTT
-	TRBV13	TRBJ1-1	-	CASSSLTALNTEAFF	TGTGCCAGCAGCTCCTTGACAGCGCTCAACACTGAAGCTTTCTTT